The 22 T cell receptor beta chains given below trace back to one sample, sequenced in a study of T cell changes during pregnancy in multiple sclerosis (dated by TCRdb to about 2019). The library relied on the immunoSEQ multiplex PCR assay. Not all clones reach the TCRdb copy of this immuneACCESS table, which keeps in-frame sequences only. Checked studies attribute under half of the gap to unresolved V genes and leave the rest unexplained. In this sample the table shows tens of thousands of clones, around nine tenths of which occur a single time. Around 2.9% of the sample lies in the top ten. The source was CD8+ T cells from peripheral blood mononuclear cells, collected before pregnancy. The receptors shown here come from a female donor with multiple sclerosis, enrolled in a pregnancy study.

The rearrangement links TRBV9 to TRBJ2-7; TRBD1 is a possible D gene (6 bases). This CDR3 comprises 16 residues. The germline V gene has CDR1 SGDLS and CDR2 YYNGEE. Trimming cost V 3 bases and J 1 base, with 17 bases left between them. The CDR3 DNA is TGTGCCAGCAGCGCTATTCCAGGGGTTTCATCCTACGAGCAGTACTTC. This gives the protein CASSAIPGVSSYEQYF.

This clone was observed a handful of times. This chain links TRBV4-1 with TRBJ1-1; perhaps TRBD1 as D (5 bases). In germline, CDR1 is MGHRA, CDR2 YSYEKL. The V end was cut by 4 bases, the J end by 4 bases, with 10 bases between. CDR3 length: 13 residues. CDR3 sequence: CASSPQGGTEAFF. CDR3 nucleotides: TGCGCCAGCAGCCCTCAGGGCGGCACTGAAGCTTTCTTT.

The J gene is TRBJ2-7, the V gene TRBV11-2, with TRBD2 matching 8 bases. Germline-derived CDR1 and CDR2 are SGHAT and FQNNGV. This CDR3 is built from 15 residues. V shed 4 bases and J 5 bases; nucleotides not matched to a gene: 10. The CDR3 protein is CASSSGGTSGDEQYF. In DNA, the CDR3 is TGTGCCAGCAGCTCCGGGGGGACTAGTGGCGACGAGCAGTACTTC.

The chain carries TRBV9 and TRBJ2-3; 7 bases agree with TRBD1. Germline-derived CDR1 and CDR2 are SGDLS and YYNGEE. The ends lost 4 bases at V and 3 bases at J; junction bases unmatched: 5. This CDR3 contains 14 residues. Here the CDR3 DNA reads TGTGCCAGCAGCCCCCCGGGACAGACAGATACGCAGTATTTT. Translation: CASSPPGQTDTQYF.

In the case of this clone: The identical CDR3 is also encoded by other nucleotide sequences in the sample. This chain uses TRBV9 with TRBJ2-1; 12 positions match TRBD2. The CDR3 is 14 amino acids. The trim removed 3 bases at V and 6 bases at J, leaving 1 base unmatched. Per the germline V gene, CDR1 is SGDLS and CDR2 is YYNGEE. CDR3 nucleotides: TGTGCCAGCAGCGCTAGCGGGGGGGCCAATGAGCAGTTCTTC. Translating gives CASSASGGANEQFF.

This clone appeared once. The V call is TRBV19, the J call TRBJ2-5, with TRBD2 as a possible D gene (5 bases). Looked up from germline, CDR1 is LNHDA and CDR2 is SQIVND (reference sequence). V was cut by 1 base and J by 3 bases, with 9 bases left in between. The CDR3 extends over 14 amino acids. CDR3 DNA sequence: TGTGCCAGTAGTATAGGAGGTAGCGAAGAGACCCAGTACTTC. Its protein is CASSIGGSEETQYF.

The gene calls are TRBV6-1 and TRBJ1-5; tentative D call: TRBD1 (6 bases). Germline loops: CDR1 MNHNS, CDR2 SASEGT. Trimming took 5 bases from V and 6 from J, leaving 14 bases between them. The CDR3 runs 14 residues. The CDR3 loop reads CASSPRGAFQPQHF. The CDR3 DNA reads TGTGCCAGCAGTCCCCGGGGGGCTTTTCAGCCCCAGCATTTT.

V is TRBV7-3 and J is TRBJ1-1; D unresolved. CDR1 and CDR2 (germline): SGHTA, FQGTGA. The V gene lost 2 bases and the J gene lost 4 bases, with 20 bases spanning the gap. This CDR3 has 17 residues. The CDR3 bases are TGTGCCAGCAGCTTAGCGGGAGGTATGGCTGTCGGCACTGAAGCTTTCTTT. This gives the protein CASSLAGGMAVGTEAFF.

V and J are TRBV5-4 and TRBJ2-7; D is perhaps TRBD1 (6 bases). Trimming stripped 4 bases from V and 7 bases from J, with 12 bases between. The germline V gene has CDR1 SGHNT and CDR2 YYREEE (reference sequence). This CDR3 spans 12 amino acids. The CDR3 protein is CASSVGQGEQYF. The CDR3 DNA follows: TGTGCCAGCAGCGTCGGGCAGGGGGAGCAGTACTTC.

This chain joins TRBV4-3 and TRBJ2-1; D unresolved. This CDR3 region has 14 residues. V was pared by 1 base and J by 7 bases, with 11 bases between. Germline V CDR1 and CDR2: LGHNA, YSLEER. CDR3 bases: TGCGCCAGCAGCCAAGTCTCCCCCGGGAATGAGCAGTTCTTC. Translation gives CASSQVSPGNEQFF.

The chain uses TRBV9 and TRBJ1-2; tentative D call: TRBD1 (6 bases). V shed 0 bases and J shed 7 bases, with 10 bases lying between them. The V gene's germline CDR1 is SGDLS and CDR2 YYNGEE. CDR3 length: 13 amino acids. CDR3 residues: CASSVGGRSGYTF. The CDR3 DNA reads as TGTGCCAGCAGCGTAGGGGGGCGAAGTGGCTACACCTTC.

This clone was found once. V gene TRBV11-3 combines with J gene TRBJ1-6; D ambiguous. Germline V gene data show CDR1 as SGHNT and CDR2 as YENEEA. This CDR3 contains 14 residues. Trimming took 4 bases from V and 12 from J, leaving 16 bases between them. The CDR3 nucleotides read TGTGCCAGCAGCTCAATGGAAGAAGGAGGACCCCTCCACTTT. Translation gives CASSSMEEGGPLHF.

The rearrangement links TRBV6-5 to TRBJ1-2; maybe TRBD1 (6 bases). The CDR3 extends over 15 amino acids. Trimming removed 0 bases from V and 5 bases from J, with 13 bases in between. Germline values: CDR1 MNHEY, CDR2 SVGAGI. The CDR3 sequence is CASSYSIGTPYGYTF. CDR3 coding DNA: TGTGCCAGCAGTTACTCGATCGGGACACCTTATGGCTACACCTTC.

The chain employs TRBV20-1 and TRBJ2-1; D not resolved. V was cut by 6 bases and J by 10 bases, with 13 bases left in between. Germline V gene sequence: CDR1 DFQATT, CDR2 SNEGSKA (reference sequence). The CDR3 totals 11 residues. The CDR3 nucleotides are TGCAGTGCGAGAAGCGAGTCCGAGCAGTTCTTC. It encodes CSARSESEQFF.

This chain uses TRBV27 with TRBJ2-1, with D perhaps matching TRBD2 (5 bases). V gave up 5 bases and J gave up 6 bases, with 14 bases separating them. The CDR3 sequence is 14 residues long. The germline CDR1 and CDR2 sequences are MNHEY and SMNVEV (reference sequence). CDR3 sequence reads: CASSVGSPSNEQFF. In nucleotides, the CDR3 is TGTGCCAGCAGTGTAGGGAGCCCAAGCAATGAGCAGTTCTTC.

V is TRBV27 and J is TRBJ2-7, with 8 nucleotides matching TRBD1. After removal of 4 bases from V and 4 bases from J, the junction contained 6 bases not matched to a gene. The CDR3 totals 14 residues. CDR1 and CDR2 (germline): MNHEY, SMNVEV (reference sequence). This CDR3 is CASSSRGLVYEQYF. The CDR3 DNA is TGTGCCAGCAGTTCCAGGGGGCTCGTTTACGAGCAGTACTTC.

The chain uses TRBV10-3 and TRBJ2-7, with D perhaps TRBD1 (6 bases). Between the trimmed V and J ends, which lost 6 bases and 3 bases, there was a span of 6 bases. Germline V CDR1 and CDR2: ENHRY, SYGVKD. CDR3 length equals 11 residues. CDR3 nucleotide sequence: TGTGCCATCAGGGACAGCTACGAGCAGTACTTC. This gives the protein CAIRDSYEQYF.

V usage is TRBV7-9 and J usage is TRBJ2-7, with TRBD2 matching over 12 bases. Germline CDR1 is SEHNR and CDR2 is FQNEAQ (reference sequence). This CDR3 comprises 18 residues. Losses at the gene ends were 5 bases for V and 0 bases for J; bases not matched to a gene: 11. CDR3 sequence: CASSLLAGGLQGSYEQYF. In DNA form, the CDR3 reads TGTGCCAGCAGCCTTCTAGCGGGGGGGCTTCAGGGCTCCTACGAGCAGTACTTC.

The chain is built from TRBV5-4 and TRBJ1-2; 7 positions match TRBD1. The germline gives CDR1 SGHNT, CDR2 YYREEE (reference sequence). V gave up 4 bases and J gave up 0 bases; unmatched junction bases: 12. This CDR3 has 17 residues. The CDR3 sequence is CASSHDRAPEANYGYTF. In DNA, the CDR3 is TGTGCCAGCAGCCATGACAGGGCACCTGAAGCTAACTATGGCTACACCTTC.

The chain couples TRBV29-1 to TRBJ1-2, with unresolved D. This CDR3 has 13 amino acids. Germline V gene lookup returns CDR1 SQVTM and CDR2 ANQGSEA. The V end was cut by 2 bases, the J end by 3 bases, with 10 bases between. CDR3 bases: TGCAGCGTTGAAAGTCGGGGTTACTATGGCTACACCTTC. Its translation: CSVESRGYYGYTF. The whole variable domain, filled in from reference TRBV29-1 and TRBJ1-2, reads SAVISQKPSRDICQRGTSLTIQCQVDSQVTMMFWYRQQPGQSLTLIATANQGSEATYESGFVIDKFPISRPNLTFSTLTVSNMSPEDSSIYLCSVESRGYYGYTFGSGTRLTVV.

The chain has TRBV18 and TRBJ1-1, with TRBD1 matching over 7 bases. The CDR3 is made up of 14 amino acids. After removal of 3 bases from V and 4 bases from J, the junction contained 5 bases not matched to a gene. Germline CDR1 and CDR2: KGHSH and LQKENI. As DNA, the CDR3 is TGTGCCAGCTCACCCTGGACAGGCCTCACTGAAGCTTTCTTT. This encodes CASSPWTGLTEAFF.

The V gene is TRBV2, the J gene TRBJ2-7; 7 nucleotides agree with TRBD1. The V and J ends lost 6 bases and 3 bases, in that order; junction bases with no gene match: 5. The CDR3 is made up of 13 amino acids. Per the germline V gene, CDR1 is SNHLY and CDR2 is FYNNEI. The CDR3 region has the DNA TGTGCCAGCAGCAACAGGGGAGACTACGAGCAGTACTTC. This translates into CASSNRGDYEQYF.